A single sample gave rise to the 2 T cell receptor beta chains below, sequenced in a study of blood T cells in healthy people across ages (dated by TCRdb to between 2014 and 2016). Library preparation employed 5' RACE. The instrument was an Illumina HiSeq 2500. A second PCR of roughly 6 to 11 cycles was run with a J-beta primer mix and a sample-barcoded 5' primer. The public reads were reprocessed in TCRdb via fastp at Q25 and MiXCR, keeping in-frame beta chains. Rows are combined by CDR3 protein, so each entry shows the most common genes and DNA. The sample table shows around 650,000 distinct CDR3 sequences, and about 30% are seen once. Clones ranked in the top ten supply roughly 14% of the sample. The sequenced sample consisted of blood. These receptors came from an elderly woman in good health. Donor details come from another sample of the same person, matched by shared clones.

In this sample, this clonotype turned up a few times. The rearrangement uses TRBV27 and TRBJ2-1, with 9 bases lining up with TRBD2. CDR1 and CDR2 (germline): MNHEY, SMNVEV (reference sequence). The V and J ends lost 3 bases and 1 base, in that order; junction bases with no gene match: 7. This CDR3 region has 17 residues. In DNA form, the CDR3 reads TGTGCCAGCAGTTTGGACCTTAGCGGGGGTTCCTACAATGAGCAGTTCTTC. Its protein is CASSLDLSGGSYNEQFF.

This clonotype has a count of ten or more. The J gene is TRBJ2-1, the V gene TRBV6-2 or TRBV6-3; TRBD1 aligns across 9 bases. CDR1 and CDR2 from the germline V gene are MNHEY and SVGEGT. This CDR3 spans 15 amino acids. V lost 5 bases and J lost 7; bases outside the gene matches: 9. CDR3 sequence reads: CASSTRDRGGNEQFF. DNA of the CDR3: TGTGCCAGCAGTACCCGCGACAGGGGGGGGAATGAGCAGTTCTTC.